This T cell receptor beta chain is drawn from a study of blood T cell repertoires in COVID-19. Turning to the study itself: Material from acute and convalescent COVID-19 was sourced from the United States, Italy and Spain. In each case, the material was cDNA or gDNA derived from T cells, B-cell-depleted T cells, or PBMCs.

This CDR3 contains 15 residues. Trimming removed 3 bases from V and 4 bases from J; junction bases left unmatched: 6. Germline V lookup: CDR1 LGHDT, CDR2 YNNKEL (reference sequence). Source study methods: Nucleated cell counts were estimated from reference gene primer amplification. Profiling relied on immunoSEQ multiplex PCR, and the TCRdb table lists in-frame clones only, not all of them. V and J calls and clone size are given by that table; D and trimming were obtained from the DNA. The sample has around 100,000 clones, around 90% seen once. The sequenced sample consisted of peripheral blood. The TCR sequence derives from a man older than 75 with acute or convalescent COVID-19. This chain joins TRBV3-1 (or the pseudogene TRBV3-2) and TRBJ1-3; 7 positions match TRBD1. The CDR3 DNA reads as TGTGCCAGCAGCCAGTTTCAGGGGGACGGAAACACCATATATTTT. Amino acid sequence: CASSQFQGDGNTIYF.